Listed here is a single TCR beta chain. Its target is unknown. CDR3 size: 16 residues. V was pared by 1 base and J by 1 base, with 13 bases between. Germline CDR1 and CDR2: LNHDA and SQIVND (reference sequence). Produced via immunoSEQ multiplex PCR; TCRdb's table is partial and in-frame only. Seen here are 30,000 to 35,000 clones, about 92% observed once, and the top ten hold 7.9%. This sample was taken from a study of T cells in localized non-small cell lung cancer. Broader study findings: Within adjacent lung there appeared a median 57 of the top 100 tumor clones.

This receptor was obtained from a female donor over 55 with stage I lung adenocarcinoma. The gene calls are TRBV19 and TRBJ2-5; D is tentatively TRBD1 or TRBD2 (6 bases each). The material sequenced was peripheral blood, taken before any cancer treatment. For the CDR3, the DNA is TGTGCCAGTAGTATAGTACCCAGGGGACTCCAAGAGACCCAGTACTTC. It specifies CASSIVPRGLQETQYF.